The clone carrying this TCR beta chain occurred many times. Its antigen remains unknown. In making TCR cDNA, 5'RACE template switching added a universal primer site and UMIs to it. Via MiXCR, TCRdb re-called the 5' RACE reads, giving one row per CDR3 protein. The sample holds a few hundred thousand distinct CDR3 sequences; around 17% are singletons and the top ten take roughly a sixth. This sample is part of a study of T cells after yellow fever vaccination. Study information: Researchers used SMART-Seq v4 Ultra Low Input to prepare fractions that had low cell numbers.

This CDR3 comprises 14 residues. The V gene end was trimmed by 6 bases and the J gene end by 8 bases; junction bases not matched to a gene: 9. Study observations and caveats: Repertoires sorted by FACS could include abundant clonotypes that are contaminants from the bulk population. Though it reached lower strength, the secondary response hit its peak faster, day 5 versus 15.

The source was PBMCs, collected 5 days after the first yellow fever vaccination. V is TRBV12-3 or TRBV12-4 and J is TRBJ1-4, with 7 bases lining up with TRBD1. The sequence came from a man aged 18 to 30 who received the YFV17D yellow fever vaccine. The chain's CDR3 is CASSTGAGYEKLFF. Here the CDR3 DNA reads TGTGCCAGCAGCACAGGGGCGGGCTACGAAAAACTGTTTTTT.